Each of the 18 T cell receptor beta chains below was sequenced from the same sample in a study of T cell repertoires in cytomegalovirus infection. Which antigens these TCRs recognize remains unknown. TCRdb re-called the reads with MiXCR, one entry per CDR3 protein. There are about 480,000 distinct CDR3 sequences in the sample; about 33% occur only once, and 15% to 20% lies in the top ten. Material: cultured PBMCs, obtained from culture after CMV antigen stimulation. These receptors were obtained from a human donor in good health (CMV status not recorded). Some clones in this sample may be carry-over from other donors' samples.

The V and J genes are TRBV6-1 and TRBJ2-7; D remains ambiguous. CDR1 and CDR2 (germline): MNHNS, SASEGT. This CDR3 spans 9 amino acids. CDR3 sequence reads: CGSVPEQYV. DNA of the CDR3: TGTGGGTCCGTCCCCGAGCAGTACGTC.

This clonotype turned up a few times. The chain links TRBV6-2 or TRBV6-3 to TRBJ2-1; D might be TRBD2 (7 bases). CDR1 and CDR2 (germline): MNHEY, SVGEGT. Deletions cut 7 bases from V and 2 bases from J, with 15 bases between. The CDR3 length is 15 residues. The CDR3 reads CASNKGGLPYNEQFF. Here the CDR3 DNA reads TGTGCCAGCAATAAGGGGGGGCTCCCCTACAATGAGCAGTTCTTC.

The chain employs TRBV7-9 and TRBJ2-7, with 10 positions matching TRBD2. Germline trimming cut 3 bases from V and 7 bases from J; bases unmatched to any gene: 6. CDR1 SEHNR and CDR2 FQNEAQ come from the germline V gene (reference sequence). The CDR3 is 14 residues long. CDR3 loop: CASSFSSGSTEQYF. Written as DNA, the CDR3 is TGTGCCAGCAGCTTTTCTAGCGGGAGTACTGAGCAGTACTTC.

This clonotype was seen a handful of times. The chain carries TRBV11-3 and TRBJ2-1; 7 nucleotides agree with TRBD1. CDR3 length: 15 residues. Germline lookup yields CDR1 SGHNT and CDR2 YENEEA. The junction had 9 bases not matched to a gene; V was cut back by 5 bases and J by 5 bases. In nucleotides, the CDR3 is TGTGCCAGCAGCCCCGTCAGGGGGAGCCACAATGAGCAGTTCTTC. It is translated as CASSPVRGSHNEQFF.

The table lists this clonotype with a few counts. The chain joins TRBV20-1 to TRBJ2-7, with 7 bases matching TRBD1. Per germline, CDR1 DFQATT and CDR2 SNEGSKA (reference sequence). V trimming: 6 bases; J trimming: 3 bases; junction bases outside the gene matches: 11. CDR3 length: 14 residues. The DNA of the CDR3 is TGCAGTGCCCGGGCCGGGACAGCTTACTACGAGCAGTACTTC. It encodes CSARAGTAYYEQYF.

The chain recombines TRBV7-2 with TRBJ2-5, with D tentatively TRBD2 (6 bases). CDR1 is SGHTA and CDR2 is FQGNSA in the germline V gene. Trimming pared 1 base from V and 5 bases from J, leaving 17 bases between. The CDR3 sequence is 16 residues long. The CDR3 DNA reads TGTGCCAGCAGCTTAGGGACTACCGGAGGTGGGGAGACCCAGTACTTC. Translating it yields CASSLGTTGGGETQYF.

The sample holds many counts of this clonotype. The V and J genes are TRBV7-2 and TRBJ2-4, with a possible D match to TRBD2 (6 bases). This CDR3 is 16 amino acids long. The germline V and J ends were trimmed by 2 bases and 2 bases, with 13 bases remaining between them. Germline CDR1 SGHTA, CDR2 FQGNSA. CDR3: CASSLNSGRTKNIQYF. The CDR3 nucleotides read TGTGCCAGCAGCTTAAATAGCGGAAGAACCAAAAACATTCAGTACTTC.

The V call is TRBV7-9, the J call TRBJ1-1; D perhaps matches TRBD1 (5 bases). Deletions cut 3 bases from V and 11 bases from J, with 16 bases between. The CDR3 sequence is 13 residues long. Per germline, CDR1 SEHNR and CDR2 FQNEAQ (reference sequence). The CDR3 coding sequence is TGTGCCAGCAGCTTGTCGGGGGGGAACGTGGCTTTCTTT. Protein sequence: CASSLSGGNVAFF.

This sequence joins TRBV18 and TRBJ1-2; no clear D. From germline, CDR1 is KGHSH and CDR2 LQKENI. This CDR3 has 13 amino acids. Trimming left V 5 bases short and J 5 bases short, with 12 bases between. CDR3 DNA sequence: TGTGCCAGCTCAATGGACCCCGCTTATGGCTACACCTTC. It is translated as CASSMDPAYGYTF.

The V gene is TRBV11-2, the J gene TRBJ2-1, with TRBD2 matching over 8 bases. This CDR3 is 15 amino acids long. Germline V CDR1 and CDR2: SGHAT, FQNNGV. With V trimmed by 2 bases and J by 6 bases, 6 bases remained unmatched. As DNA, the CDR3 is TGTGCCAGCAGCTTAAATAGCGGGATAGGCAATGAGCAGTTCTTC. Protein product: CASSLNSGIGNEQFF. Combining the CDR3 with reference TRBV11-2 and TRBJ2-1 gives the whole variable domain EAGVAQSPRYKIIEKRQSVAFWCNPISGHATLYWYQQILGQGPKLLIQFQNNGVVDDSQLPKDRFSAERLKGVDSTLKIQPAKLEDSAVYLCASSLNSGIGNEQFFGPGTRLTVL.

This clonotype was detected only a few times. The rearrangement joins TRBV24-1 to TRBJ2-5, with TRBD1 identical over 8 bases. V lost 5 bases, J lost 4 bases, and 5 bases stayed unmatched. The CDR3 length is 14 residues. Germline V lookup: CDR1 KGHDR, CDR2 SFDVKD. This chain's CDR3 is CATSGTGKAETQYF. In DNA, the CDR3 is TGTGCCACCAGTGGGACAGGGAAGGCAGAGACCCAGTACTTC.

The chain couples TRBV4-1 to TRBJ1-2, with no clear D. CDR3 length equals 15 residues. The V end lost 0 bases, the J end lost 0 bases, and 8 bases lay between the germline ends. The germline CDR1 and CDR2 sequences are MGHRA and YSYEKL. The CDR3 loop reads CASSQDPAANYGYTF. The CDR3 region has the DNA TGCGCCAGCAGCCAAGATCCCGCGGCTAACTATGGCTACACCTTC.

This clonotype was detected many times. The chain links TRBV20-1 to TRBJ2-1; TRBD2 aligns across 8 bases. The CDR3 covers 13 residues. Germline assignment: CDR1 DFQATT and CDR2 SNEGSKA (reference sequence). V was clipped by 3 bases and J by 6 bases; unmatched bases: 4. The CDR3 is CSASGRAVNEQFF. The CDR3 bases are TGCAGTGCTAGCGGGAGGGCCGTCAATGAGCAGTTCTTC.

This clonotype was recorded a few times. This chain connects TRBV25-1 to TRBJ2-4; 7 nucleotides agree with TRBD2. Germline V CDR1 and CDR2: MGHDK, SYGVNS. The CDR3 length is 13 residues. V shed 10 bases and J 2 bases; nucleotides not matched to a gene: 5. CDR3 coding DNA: TGTGCCACGCGGGAGTCTACCAAAAACATTCAGTACTTC. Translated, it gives CATRESTKNIQYF.

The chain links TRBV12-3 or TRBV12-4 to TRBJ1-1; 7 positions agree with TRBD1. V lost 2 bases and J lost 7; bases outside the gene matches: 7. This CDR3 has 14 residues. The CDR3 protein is CASSLRRQGGEAFF. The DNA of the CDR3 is TGTGCCAGCAGTTTAAGAAGACAGGGCGGTGAAGCTTTCTTT.

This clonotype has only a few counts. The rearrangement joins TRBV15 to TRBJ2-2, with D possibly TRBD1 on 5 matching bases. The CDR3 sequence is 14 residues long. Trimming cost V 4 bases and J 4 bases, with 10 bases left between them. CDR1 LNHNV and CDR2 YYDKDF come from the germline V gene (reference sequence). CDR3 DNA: TGTGCCACCAGCACAGGGCTCAGCACCGGGGAGCTGTTTTTT. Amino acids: CATSTGLSTGELFF.

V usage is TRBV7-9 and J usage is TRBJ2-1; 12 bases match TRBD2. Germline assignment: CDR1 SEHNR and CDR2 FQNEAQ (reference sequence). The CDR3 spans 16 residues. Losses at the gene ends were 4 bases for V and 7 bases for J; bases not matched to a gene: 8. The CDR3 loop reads CASSSGTSGSENEQFF. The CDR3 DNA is TGTGCCAGCAGCTCTGGGACTAGCGGGTCCGAGAATGAGCAGTTCTTC.

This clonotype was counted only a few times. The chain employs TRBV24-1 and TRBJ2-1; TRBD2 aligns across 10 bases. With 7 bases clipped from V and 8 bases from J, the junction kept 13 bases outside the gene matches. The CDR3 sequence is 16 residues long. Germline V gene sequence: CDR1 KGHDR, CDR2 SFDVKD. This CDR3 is CATRGTSGISNDEQFF. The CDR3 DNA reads TGTGCCACCAGGGGTACTAGCGGGATATCAAACGATGAGCAGTTCTTC.